This T cell receptor (beta chain) was profiled in a study of response to subunit inactivated influenza vaccine. General study points: Authors suggested each seasonal influenza vaccination recruits few new T cells.

From germline, CDR1 is PRHDT and CDR2 FYEKMQ (reference sequence). V was cut by 8 bases and J by 2 bases, with 16 bases left in between. This CDR3 has 14 residues. TCRdb fed the RT-PCR reads into MiXCR, producing one record per CDR3 protein. This table holds under 550,000 distinct CDR3 sequences, less than 8% found once. This clonotype was detected a few times. The antigen remains undetermined. The starting material was PBMCs from blood, obtained 23 to 25 months after vaccination. The chain combines TRBV13 with TRBJ2-7; perhaps TRBD2 as D (6 bases). This clonotype was sampled from a man between 50 and 70 years old who received an inactivated influenza vaccine. The CDR3 bases are TGTGCCAGCGGTAGGAGGGGAGAAACCTACGAGCAGTACTTC. The encoded protein is CASGRRGETYEQYF.